Below, one T cell receptor beta chain is given with its context. Antigen unknown. Researchers built TCR beta libraries using quantitative 5'-RACE with molecular barcodes. TCRdb reprocessed the 5' RACE reads via MiXCR and lists one record per CDR3 protein. Of about 340,000 distinct CDR3 sequences detected, about 20% appear once; the ten largest clones hold about an eighth. The data derive from a study of CD8 T cells in ankylosing spondylitis. General study results and limits: Clones linked to disease, bearing a CD8+ phenotype, were relatively rare in peripheral blood.

The CDR3 sequence is 12 residues long. The germline V gene encodes CDR1 SEHNR and CDR2 FQNEAQ (reference sequence). V lost 5 bases and J lost 8, with 12 bases in between. This rearrangement joins TRBV7-9 to TRBJ1-2; D ambiguous. The sample taken for sequencing was blood, either unsorted or a sorted T cell fraction (not recorded which). This receptor was identified in a male donor with ankylosing spondylitis or in good health (not recorded which). This CDR3 is CASSGRGVGYTF. The CDR3 nucleotides read TGTGCCAGCAGCGGCCGCGGTGTGGGCTACACCTTC.